This T cell receptor beta chain was obtained from a study of shared clonotypes between healthy human individuals. Findings and limits, study-wide: An effect of sequencing depth on clonotype sharing among donors was expected.

It was at deep level that the assay was run. The table came from immunoSEQ multiplex PCR; TCRdb's copy has only in-frame clones and leaves some out. The sample has under 600,000 clones; 60% to 80% are singletons. Approximately 81 million PBMCs went into genomic DNA for unsorted samples. As for this clone: Its antigen is as yet unknown.

Sequenced input: PBMCs. The sequence derives from a woman aged 40 to 50 in good health. Some clones in this sample may be carry-over from other donors' samples.

CDR3 sequence reads: CASSEYLGSSPLHF. The CDR3 DNA reads as TGTGCCAGCAGTGAATATCTCGGGTCTTCACCCCTCCACTTT. The chain has TRBV25-1 and TRBJ1-6; D remains ambiguous. CDR3 length equals 14 residues. Germline V lookup: CDR1 MGHDK, CDR2 SYGVNS. The germline V and J ends were trimmed by 0 bases and 9 bases, with 9 bases remaining between them.